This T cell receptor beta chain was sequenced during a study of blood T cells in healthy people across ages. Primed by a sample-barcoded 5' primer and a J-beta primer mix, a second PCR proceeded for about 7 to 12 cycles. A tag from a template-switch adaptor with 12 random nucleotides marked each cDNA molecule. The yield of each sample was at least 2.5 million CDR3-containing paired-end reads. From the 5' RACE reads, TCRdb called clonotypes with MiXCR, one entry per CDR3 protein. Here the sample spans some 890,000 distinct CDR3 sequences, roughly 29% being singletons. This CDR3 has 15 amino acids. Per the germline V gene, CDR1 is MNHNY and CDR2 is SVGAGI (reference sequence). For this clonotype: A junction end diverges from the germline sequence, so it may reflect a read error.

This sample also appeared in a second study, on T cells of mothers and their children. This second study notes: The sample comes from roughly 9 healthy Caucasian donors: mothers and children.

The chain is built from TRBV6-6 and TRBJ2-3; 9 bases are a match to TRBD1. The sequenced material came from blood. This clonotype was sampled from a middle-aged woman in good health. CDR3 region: CAGSHRGLVTDTQYF. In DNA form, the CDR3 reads TGTGCCGGCAGTCACAGGGGGCTGGTCACAGATACGCAGTATTTT.